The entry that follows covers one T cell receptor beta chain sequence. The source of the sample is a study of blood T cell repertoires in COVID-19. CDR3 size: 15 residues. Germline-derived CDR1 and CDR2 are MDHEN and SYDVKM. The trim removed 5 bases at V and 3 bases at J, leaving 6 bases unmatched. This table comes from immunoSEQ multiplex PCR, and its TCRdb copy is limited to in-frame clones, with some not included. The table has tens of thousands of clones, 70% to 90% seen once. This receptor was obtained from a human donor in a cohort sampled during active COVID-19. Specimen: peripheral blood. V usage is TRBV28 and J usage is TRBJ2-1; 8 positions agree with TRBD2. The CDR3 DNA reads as TGTGCCAGCAGTCAAGCGGGGGAATTCTACAATGAGCAGTTCTTC. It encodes CASSQAGEFYNEQFF.